A selection of T cell receptor beta chains follows, all from one sample in a study of T-cell memory formation after mild COVID-19. Using its own MiXCR run on the 5' RACE reads, TCRdb lists one record per CDR3 protein. The data show roughly 400,000 distinct CDR3 sequences, approximately 16% seen once. Sample: PBMCs or a T cell subset sorted from them (not recorded which). These receptors were taken from a young man who had mild COVID-19 (a few samples of this study predate the infection). Cell type and time point are not known. Each CDR3 is given without its conserved first and last residue.

J | V | CDR3
TRBJ1-5 | TRBV2 | ASQDRGISGNQPQH
TRBJ1-5 | TRBV10-3 | AISPDSQRPQH
TRBJ2-3 | TRBV6-6 | AISGTVISDTQY
TRBJ2-7 | TRBV20-1 | SAPAQPSYEQY
TRBJ2-1 | TRBV7-6 | ASSSLLGQGAPNEQF
TRBJ1-2 | TRBV18 | ASSPGGQPYGYT
TRBJ1-5 | TRBV2 | ASSKGDQPQH
TRBJ1-3 | TRBV5-1 | ASSSDRATGNTIY
TRBJ2-4 | TRBV29-1 | SVQGAGGMGNIQY
TRBJ2-5 | TRBV5-1 | ASSLAGTSDETQY
TRBJ2-2 | TRBV7-2 | ASSLVVFAPGELF
TRBJ2-7 | TRBV18 | ASSPPTGSYEQY
TRBJ2-5 | TRBV29-1 | SVGYPPTGETQY
TRBJ2-1 | TRBV20-1 | SARDGIGSYNEQF
TRBJ2-2 | TRBV27 | ASSPWGVNTGELF
TRBJ2-1 | TRBV3-1 | ASSHWAGQGGDNEQF
TRBJ1-5 | TRBV6-2/TRBV6-3 | ASSYSVAGLQPQH
TRBJ1-6 | TRBV7-2 | ASSLFPDSPLH
TRBJ2-3 | TRBV24-1 | ATSEGQGAGTDTQY
TRBJ2-6 | TRBV30 | ACSGSGANVLT
TRBJ2-1 | TRBV9 | ASSVAAGGRNEQF
TRBJ2-5 | TRBV15 | ATSRDRLSLGETQY
TRBJ2-7 | TRBV2 | ASSNGQDSYEQY
TRBJ2-2 | TRBV7-2 | ASSLSGVDTGELF
TRBJ2-7 | TRBV6-5 | ASSYRAQSSYEQY
TRBJ1-3 | TRBV5-1 | ASSLEGQVSGNTIY
TRBJ1-1 | TRBV7-2 | ASSSSSNTEAF
TRBJ2-7 | TRBV11-2 | ASSLKLDTAEQY
TRBJ2-3 | TRBV4-3 | ASSQDPPIGGNTDTQY
TRBJ2-3 | TRBV5-1 | ASSSGPSGATDTQY
TRBJ2-3 | TRBV7-2 | ASSPSWGQGTDTQY
TRBJ2-3 | TRBV23-1 | ASPTLQGATDTQY
TRBJ2-1 | TRBV5-1 | ASSLVPGTSYNEQF
TRBJ1-5 | TRBV6-5 | ASSTTGGQPQH
TRBJ2-1 | TRBV3-1 | ASSQDSGRGGEQF
TRBJ2-7 | TRBV4-1 | ASSQGPQVSPYEQY
TRBJ2-7 | TRBV7-9 | ASSLRVRQGGFHEQY
TRBJ2-1 | TRBV11-2 | ASSLSGGAVEQF
TRBJ2-2 | TRBV4-1 | ASSRGQTTGELF
TRBJ2-4 | TRBV12-3/TRBV12-4 | ASSSLQIAKNIQY
TRBJ2-7 | TRBV3-1 | ASSQVGIGRESSYEQY
TRBJ1-4 | TRBV6-2/TRBV6-3 | ASSQPSKATNEKLF
TRBJ2-5 | TRBV20-1 | SAREGAGRQETQY
TRBJ2-5 | TRBV5-5 | ASSSAGIETQY
TRBJ2-3 | TRBV7-2 | ASSFGLAGGRGDTQY
TRBJ1-2 | TRBV15 | ATNSNRGGRYGYT
TRBJ1-5 | TRBV6-6 | ASRLGQGGQPQH
TRBJ1-6 | TRBV5-1 | ASSLALGANENSPLH
TRBJ1-2 | TRBV11-2 | ASREWNYGYT
TRBJ1-5 | TRBV10-3 | AIRAGAGGPAN
TRBJ2-1 | TRBV12-3/TRBV12-4 | ASSFGLGKEQF